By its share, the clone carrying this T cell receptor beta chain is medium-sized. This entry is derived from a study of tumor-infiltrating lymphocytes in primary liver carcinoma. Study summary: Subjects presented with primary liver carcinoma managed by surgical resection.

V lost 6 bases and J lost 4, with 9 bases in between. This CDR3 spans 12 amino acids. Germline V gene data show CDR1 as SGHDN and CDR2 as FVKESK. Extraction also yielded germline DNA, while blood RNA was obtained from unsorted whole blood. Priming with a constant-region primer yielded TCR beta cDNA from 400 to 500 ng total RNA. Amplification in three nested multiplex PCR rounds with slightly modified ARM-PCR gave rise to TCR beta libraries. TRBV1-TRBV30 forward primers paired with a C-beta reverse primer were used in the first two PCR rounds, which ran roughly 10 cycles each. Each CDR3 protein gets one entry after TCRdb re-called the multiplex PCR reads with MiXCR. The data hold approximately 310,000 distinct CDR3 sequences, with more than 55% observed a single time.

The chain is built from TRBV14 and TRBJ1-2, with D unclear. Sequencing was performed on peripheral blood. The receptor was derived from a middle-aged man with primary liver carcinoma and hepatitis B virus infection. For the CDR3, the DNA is TGTGCCAGCAGTCGCGGAGGCTATGGCTACACCTTC. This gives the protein CASSRGGYGYTF.